This T cell receptor (beta chain) was obtained from a study of cytomegalovirus exposure and HLA in healthy donors. Across the whole study: Of the donors genotyped, approximately 410 in all, 65% to 90% fell in the Caucasian-associated ancestry cluster.

This clone was counted between two and nine times. The germline gives CDR1 SGHNT, CDR2 YYREEE (reference sequence). The CDR3 length is 14 residues. Trimming removed 8 bases from V and 2 bases from J, with 16 bases in between. The PCR employed 60 Vbeta primers together with 13 Jbeta primers. Data came from immunoSEQ multiplex PCR; TCRdb stores just in-frame clones and leaves some out. The data hold more than 150,000 clones, with around 80% observed a single time. The receptor was isolated from a girl between 5 and 17 years old in good health and CMV-seropositive. The chain links TRBV5-4 to TRBJ2-5; the D gene is possibly TRBD2 (6 bases). Material: PBMCs. The CDR3 DNA sequence: TGTGCCAGTGGATCCGGGAGTGGTCAAGAGACCCAGTACTTC. This gives the protein CASGSGSGQETQYF. Filled out from reference TRBV5-4 and TRBJ2-5, the complete variable domain reads ETGVTQSPTHLIKTRGQQVTLRCSSQSGHNTVSWYQQALGQGPQFIFQYYREEENGRGNFPPRFSGLQFPNYSSELNVNALELDDSALYLCASGSGSGQETQYFGPGTRLLVL.